A selection of T cell receptor beta chains follows, all from one sample in a study of cytomegalovirus exposure and HLA in healthy donors. Some clones are missing from TCRdb's copy, which holds only in-frame ones; the method was immunoSEQ multiplex PCR. This sample has approximately 150,000 clones; approximately 90% occur once, and the top ten carry roughly 0.7%. Sequenced sample: PBMCs. The receptors here all came from a man aged 18 to 29 in good health and CMV-seronegative. The CDR3 runs from the conserved cysteine through the conserved F or W. A D gene is named only where the DNA matches it firmly.

V	D	J	DNA	CDR3
TRBV5-4	.	TRBJ2-3	TGTGCCAGCAGCGGTCAGAGCACAGATACGCAGTATTTT	CASSGQSTDTQYF
TRBV28	TRBD1	TRBJ1-2	TGTGCCAGCAGTTCGGACAGGGAGTCCTGGGGCTACACCTTC	CASSSDRESWGYTF
TRBV2	.	TRBJ1-1	TGTGCCAGCAGTCCACTGGATTTAACAGGGACCAACACTGAAGCTTTCTTT	CASSPLDLTGTNTEAFF
TRBV10-3	.	TRBJ1-1	TGTGCCATCAGTGAGTCGCGTCAGAACACTGAAGCTTTCTTT	CAISESRQNTEAFF
TRBV9	.	TRBJ2-5	TGTGCCAGCAGCGTAGCGGGTCAAGAGACCCAGTACTTC	CASSVAGQETQYF
TRBV7-2	TRBD1	TRBJ1-4	TGTGCCAGCAGCTTAGTAGCCCCGGGACAGGGGATTAATGAAAAACTGTTTTTT	CASSLVAPGQGINEKLFF
TRBV5-1	.	TRBJ1-1	TGCGCCAGCAGCCCCGACAGTCGGAACACTGAAGCTTTCTTT	CASSPDSRNTEAFF
TRBV19	TRBD2	TRBJ2-1	TGTGCCAGTAGTATCGCCGGGACTAGCCACGATGAGCAGTTCTTC	CASSIAGTSHDEQFF
TRBV5-4	TRBD2	TRBJ2-1	TGTGCCAGCAGTTACCTAGCGGGGGGCCCCTATGAGCAGTTCTTC	CASSYLAGGPYEQFF
TRBV5-1	.	TRBJ1-3	TGCGCCAGCAGCTTGGCGGTATCTGGAAACACCATATATTTT	CASSLAVSGNTIYF
TRBV29-1	TRBD2	TRBJ2-1	TGCAGCGTTGGGCTAGCGGGAGGACATGAGCAGTTCTTC	CSVGLAGGHEQFF
TRBV11-3	TRBD2	TRBJ2-5	TGTGCCAGCAGCCCAATCCTTGGACTAGCGGGAGAGACCCAGTACTTC	CASSPILGLAGETQYF
TRBV9	TRBD2	TRBJ2-1	TGTGCCAGCAGCGGATCTAGCGGGGACTACAATGAGCAGTTCTTC	CASSGSSGDYNEQFF
TRBV13	.	TRBJ2-1	TGTGCCAGCAGCTTAGGCCGGGGGAACAATGAGCAGTTCTTC	CASSLGRGNNEQFF
TRBV5-1	TRBD1	TRBJ1-1	TGCGCCAGCAGCTTGCAGCCCGGGACAGACTTTATGAACACTGAAGCTTTCTTT	CASSLQPGTDFMNTEAFF
TRBV5-1	TRBD1	TRBJ1-4	TGCGCCAGCAGCTTGGGACAGGGCGGGAATGAAAAACTGTTTTTT	CASSLGQGGNEKLFF
TRBV27	TRBD2	TRBJ2-7	TGTGCCAGCAGTCGACTAGCGGGGCAAGAGCAGTACTTC	CASSRLAGQEQYF